Following are 23 T cell receptor beta chains from one sample sequenced in a study of cytomegalovirus exposure and HLA in healthy donors. The PCR was carried out with 60 Vbeta primers and 13 Jbeta primers. TCRdb keeps only in-frame clones here, not all; method: immunoSEQ multiplex PCR. The table lists tens of thousands of clones, roughly 83% of them singletons. Sequencing input: PBMCs. The receptors were gathered from a man between 18 and 29 years old in good health and CMV-seronegative.

The chain uses TRBV9 and TRBJ2-1, with D unresolved. The CDR3 has 13 amino acids. CDR1 is SGDLS and CDR2 is YYNGEE in the germline V gene. V lost 0 bases and J lost 8, with 9 bases in between. The CDR3 region is CASSVAYYHEQFF. In DNA, the CDR3 is TGTGCCAGCAGCGTAGCCTATTACCATGAGCAGTTCTTC.

This chain uses TRBV6-6 with TRBJ1-2, with D perhaps matching TRBD1 (5 bases). CDR3 length: 16 amino acids. Germline CDR1 MNHNY, CDR2 SVGAGI (reference sequence). V dropped 0 bases and J dropped 0 bases, with 11 bases sitting between them. This CDR3 is CASSYSMAGTNYGYTF. DNA of the CDR3: TGTGCCAGCAGTTACTCGATGGCAGGGACTAACTATGGCTACACCTTC.

The chain has TRBV5-6 and TRBJ1-2, with TRBD1 matching 11 bases. The ends lost 3 bases at V and 7 bases at J; junction bases unmatched: 5. Germline lookup yields CDR1 SGHDT and CDR2 YYEEEE. This CDR3 is built from 14 residues. CDR3 amino acids: CASSWGTGGSGYTF. The CDR3 DNA follows: TGTGCCAGCAGCTGGGGGACAGGGGGTAGTGGCTACACCTTC.

The chain couples TRBV5-6 to TRBJ2-7; tentatively, D is TRBD1 (5 bases). Per the germline V gene, CDR1 is SGHDT and CDR2 is YYEEEE. The CDR3 contains 12 residues. V was shortened by 7 bases and J by 3 bases, with 11 bases between the two germline ends. The CDR3 is CASGTTDYEQYF. DNA for the CDR3: TGTGCCAGCGGTACGACAGACTACGAGCAGTACTTC.

The V and J genes are TRBV2 and TRBJ1-4, with no clear D. The V end lost 7 bases, the J end lost 7 bases, and 10 bases lay between the germline ends. The CDR3 consists of 12 residues. Looked up from germline, CDR1 is SNHLY and CDR2 is FYNNEI. The CDR3 protein is CASNRQSEKLFF. The CDR3 nucleotides read TGTGCCAGCAACAGACAAAGTGAAAAACTGTTTTTT.

The chain recombines TRBV12-5 with TRBJ2-2, with a tentative D call TRBD1 (5 bases). The germline CDR1 and CDR2 sequences are LGHNT and FRNRAP. Trimming took 3 bases from V and 3 from J, leaving 14 bases between them. CDR3 length: 16 residues. CDR3 loop: CASGLRDSNDTGELFF. CDR3 in DNA: TGTGCTAGTGGTTTACGAGACAGCAACGACACCGGGGAGCTGTTTTTT.

The rearrangement uses TRBV5-1 and TRBJ2-1; TRBD1 matches 7 bases. The CDR3 runs to 15 residues. V gave up 3 bases and J gave up 5 bases; unmatched junction bases: 8. The V gene's germline CDR1 is SGHRS and CDR2 YFSETQ. CDR3 residues: CASSWRQGYNNEQFF. CDR3 bases: TGCGCCAGCAGCTGGCGACAGGGCTATAACAATGAGCAGTTCTTC.

The chain links TRBV30 to TRBJ1-1; D remains unclear. Trimming left V 6 bases short and J 0 bases short, with 5 bases between. Germline values: CDR1 GTSNPN, CDR2 SVGIG (reference sequence). This CDR3 region has 11 residues. CDR3 amino acids: CACRLNTEAFF. CDR3 DNA sequence: TGTGCCTGCCGTCTGAACACTGAAGCTTTCTTT.

The genes are TRBV30 and TRBJ2-2, with TRBD2 as a possible D gene (6 bases). Germline CDR1 and CDR2: GTSNPN and SVGIG (reference sequence). This CDR3 comprises 14 residues. V lost 3 bases to trimming and J lost 4 bases, with 12 bases between them. The CDR3 coding sequence is TGTGCCTGGAGCGGGAGTTTCGGCACCGGGGAGCTGTTTTTT. This codes for CAWSGSFGTGELFF.

V usage is TRBV7-9 and J usage is TRBJ2-2; 9 bases are shared with TRBD2. Germline V CDR1 and CDR2: SEHNR, FQNEAQ (reference sequence). Trimming removed 5 bases from V and 4 bases from J; junction bases left unmatched: 8. The CDR3 spans 16 residues. The CDR3 here is CASSPRTSVRTGELFF. The DNA for the CDR3 is TGTGCCAGCAGCCCCCGGACTAGCGTCCGCACCGGGGAGCTGTTTTTT.

This chain joins TRBV4-1 and TRBJ2-5; 12 bases fit TRBD2. V lost 0 bases, J lost 5 bases, and 7 bases stayed unmatched. Germline CDR1 reads MGHRA; CDR2 reads YSYEKL. CDR3 size: 17 residues. Written as DNA, the CDR3 is TGCGCCAGCAGCCAAGAGGCTAGCGGGAGGGCCTTTGAGACCCAGTACTTC. Its protein product is CASSQEASGRAFETQYF.

The chain combines TRBV28 with TRBJ2-5; tentative D call: TRBD1 (5 bases). Germline V gene data show CDR1 as MDHEN and CDR2 as SYDVKM. CDR3 length: 15 residues. The germline V and J ends were trimmed by 2 bases and 2 bases, with 12 bases remaining between them. Here the CDR3 DNA reads TGTGCCAGCAGTTTAGCATCCGCAGGGCAAGAGACCCAGTACTTC. This gives the protein CASSLASAGQETQYF. Complete variable domain (other parts from reference TRBV28 and TRBJ2-5): DVKVTQSSRYLVKRTGEKVFLECVQDMDHENMFWYRQDPGLGLRLIYFSYDVKMKEKGDIPEGYSVSREKKERFSLILESASTNQTSMYLCASSLASAGQETQYFGPGTRLLVL.

V gene TRBV5-1 combines with J gene TRBJ2-1, with 7 positions matching TRBD1. This CDR3 spans 14 amino acids. Germline V gene data show CDR1 as SGHRS and CDR2 as YFSETQ. After removal of 2 bases from V and 5 bases from J, the junction contained 4 bases not matched to a gene. This CDR3 reads CASSFGTADNEQFF. CDR3 sequence (DNA): TGCGCCAGCAGCTTTGGGACAGCTGACAATGAGCAGTTCTTC.

The V call is TRBV4-2, the J call TRBJ2-3, with a tentative D call TRBD2 (6 bases). Between the trimmed V and J ends, which lost 4 bases and 0 bases, there was a span of 14 bases. CDR1 is LGHNA and CDR2 is YNFKEQ in the germline V gene. This CDR3 comprises 16 residues. The CDR3 loop reads CASSRRDSVSTDTQYF. CDR3 DNA: TGTGCCAGCAGCCGGCGGGATAGCGTTAGCACAGATACGCAGTATTTT.

This sequence joins TRBV7-8 and TRBJ1-1; TRBD1 matches 8 bases. This CDR3 is built from 14 residues. CDR1 and CDR2 (germline): SGHVS, FQNEAQ. V dropped 6 bases and J dropped 5; count of bases not matched to a gene: 8. Written as DNA, the CDR3 is TGTGCCAGCAGATCGGACAGGGCCGGGACTGAAGCTTTCTTT. Protein: CASRSDRAGTEAFF.

The J gene is TRBJ2-7, the V gene TRBV5-4; 10 bases fit TRBD2. The CDR3 length is 15 residues. With V trimmed by 3 bases and J by 5 bases, 8 bases remained unmatched. The V gene's germline CDR1 is SGHNT and CDR2 YYREEE (reference sequence). CDR3 region: CASSSSLAGFNEQYF. For the CDR3, the DNA is TGTGCCAGCAGCTCCTCACTAGCGGGATTCAACGAGCAGTACTTC.

This sequence joins TRBV6-5 and TRBJ1-2; 7 bases are shared with TRBD1. The CDR3 contains 11 residues. CDR1 and CDR2 (germline): MNHEY, SVGAGI. The V gene end was trimmed by 8 bases and the J gene end by 11 bases; junction bases not matched to a gene: 8. The CDR3: CASYLTGRYTF. The CDR3 coding sequence is TGTGCCAGCTATCTGACAGGGAGGTACACCTTC.

This clone was counted a few times. CDR3 sequence: CATSSTDGLAGSNSRETQYF. CDR3 sequence (DNA): TGTGCCACCAGCAGTACAGACGGACTAGCGGGGTCCAACTCTCGGGAGACCCAGTACTTC. The chain recombines TRBV15 with TRBJ2-5; 12 positions agree with TRBD2. The CDR3 extends over 20 amino acids. Germline trimming cut 3 bases from V and 5 bases from J; bases unmatched to any gene: 19. Germline values: CDR1 LNHNV, CDR2 YYDKDF (reference sequence).

The chain links TRBV2 to TRBJ1-5; the match to TRBD1 covers 8 bases. Germline trimming cut 6 bases from V and 3 bases from J; bases unmatched to any gene: 7. Germline V CDR1 and CDR2: SNHLY, FYNNEI. CDR3 length: 15 residues. CDR3 DNA sequence: TGTGCCAGCAGATCCGGGACAGGTTTCAATCAGCCCCAGCATTTT. This sequence encodes CASRSGTGFNQPQHF.

V gene TRBV2 combines with J gene TRBJ2-1, with 7 bases identical to TRBD2. The ends lost 3 bases at V and 3 bases at J; junction bases unmatched: 2. Germline V gene lookup returns CDR1 SNHLY and CDR2 FYNNEI. The CDR3 totals 14 residues. The CDR3 bases are TGTGCCAGCAGTGAGCGGGAGAGCTACAATGAGCAGTTCTTC. Translated: CASSERESYNEQFF.

The chain links TRBV30 to TRBJ2-7; D may be TRBD2 (6 bases). V shed 1 base and J shed 9 bases, with 13 bases lying between them. The germline V gene has CDR1 GTSNPN and CDR2 SVGIG (reference sequence). The CDR3 has 12 amino acids. CDR3 coding DNA: TGTGCCTGGAGTGGGGGGACTGGAAGGCAGTACTTC. This encodes CAWSGGTGRQYF.

This clone showed up just once. The gene calls are TRBV5-1 and TRBJ1-1, with D perhaps TRBD1 (5 bases). The CDR3 totals 13 residues. Germline CDR1 is SGHRS and CDR2 is YFSETQ. Trimming left V 3 bases short and J 5 bases short, with 11 bases between. CDR3: CASSSTGGTEAFF. CDR3 sequence (DNA): TGCGCCAGCAGCTCCACCGGGGGGACTGAAGCTTTCTTT.

This clone is a singleton in its sample. The gene calls are TRBV7-2 and TRBJ2-7; 10 positions agree with TRBD2. This CDR3 contains 15 residues. Germline V lookup: CDR1 SGHTA, CDR2 FQGNSA. Trimming at V came to 8 bases and at J to 1 base, leaving 8 bases not matched to a gene. In DNA, the CDR3 is TGTGCCAGCCGGCTAGCGGGAGCAGGTTCCTACGAGCAGTACTTC. This gives the protein CASRLAGAGSYEQYF.